One and the same sample provided the 19 T cell receptor beta chains below, sequenced in a study of T cell responses to AZD1222 COVID-19 vaccine. Only in-frame clones appear in the TCRdb table, and some are missing; sequencing was by immunoSEQ multiplex PCR. The sample carries approximately 150,000 clones, 90% to 95% recorded once. Sequenced material: peripheral blood, taken on day 0 of AZD1222 vaccination. The receptors stem from an adult in good health.

As for this clone: Sequence at one end of the junction differs from germline and may be a read error. The chain has TRBV3-1 (or the pseudogene TRBV3-2) and TRBJ2-7, with 12 bases lining up with TRBD1. The CDR3 sequence is 17 residues long. Germline lookup yields CDR1 LGHDT and CDR2 YNNKEL (reference sequence). The DNA of the CDR3 is TGTGCCAGCAGCCAAGCCCCCCCGGGACAGGGGGCAACGAGGACGAACTTC. It codes for CASSQAPPGQGATRTNF.

V usage is TRBV19 and J usage is TRBJ1-2; TRBD1 aligns across 12 bases. The CDR3 is 17 amino acids. V was clipped by 6 bases and J by 1 base; unmatched bases: 9. CDR1 LNHDA and CDR2 SQIVND come from the germline V gene (reference sequence). DNA of the CDR3: TGTGCCAGTAGCTTTGGGACAGGGGGCGACCTTAACTATGGCTACACCTTC. It encodes CASSFGTGGDLNYGYTF.

This clone was seen just once. The chain links TRBV3-1 (or the pseudogene TRBV3-2) to TRBJ2-3, with 12 bases that match TRBD2. Germline CDR1 reads LGHDT; CDR2 reads YNNKEL (reference sequence). The CDR3 is made up of 17 amino acids. V trimming: 7 bases; J trimming: 6 bases; junction bases outside the gene matches: 14. CDR3 DNA sequence: TGTGCCAGCACCAAAACGACACTCACTAGCGGGGGGGATACGCAGTATTTT. Its translation: CASTKTTLTSGGDTQYF.

The chain uses TRBV2 and TRBJ2-1; the match to TRBD1 covers 7 bases. The CDR3 has 15 residues. V dropped 1 base and J dropped 2; count of bases not matched to a gene: 2. CDR1 is SNHLY and CDR2 is FYNNEI in the germline V gene. As DNA, the CDR3 is TGTGCCAGCAGTGAAGAGGGGGCCCCCTACAATGAGCAGTTCTTC. It translates to CASSEEGAPYNEQFF.

V usage is TRBV4-3 and J usage is TRBJ2-1; TRBD2 matches 10 bases. The CDR3 runs to 15 residues. Germline values: CDR1 LGHNA, CDR2 YSLEER. V shed 3 bases, J shed 6 bases, and the junction held 5 bases outside the gene matches. The CDR3 is CASSHLAGGRNEQFF. The CDR3 DNA follows: TGCGCCAGCAGCCACTTAGCGGGGGGCCGCAATGAGCAGTTCTTC.

V gene TRBV2 combines with J gene TRBJ1-2; tentative D call: TRBD1 (5 bases). The CDR3 has 17 residues. Trimming cost V 4 bases and J 4 bases, with 22 bases left between them. CDR1 is SNHLY and CDR2 is FYNNEI in the germline V gene. CDR3 amino acids: CASSATGRTLNPYGYTF. The CDR3, as DNA: TGTGCCAGCAGTGCCACTGGTCGGACACTAAACCCCTATGGCTACACCTTC.

There are a few counts of this clone. This chain links TRBV18 with TRBJ1-5, with D maybe TRBD1 (5 bases). V was shortened by 4 bases and J by 1 base, with 5 bases between the two germline ends. CDR3 length: 13 amino acids. CDR1 KGHSH and CDR2 LQKENI come from the germline V gene. CDR3 protein: CASSQGSNQPQHF. The CDR3 DNA follows: TGTGCCAGCTCACAGGGGAGCAATCAGCCCCAGCATTTT.

The genes are TRBV9 and TRBJ2-1; D is unclear. The length of the CDR3 is 13 residues. The V gene's germline CDR1 is SGDLS and CDR2 YYNGEE. V shed 3 bases and J shed 2 bases, with 6 bases lying between them. CDR3 region: CASSGHTYNEQFF. In nucleotides, the CDR3 is TGTGCCAGCAGCGGTCATACCTACAATGAGCAGTTCTTC.

This clone was picked up one time. The chain links TRBV5-1 to TRBJ1-1; D unresolved. The CDR3 has 14 amino acids. With 0 bases removed from V and 2 bases from J, the gap between germline ends came to 8 bases. Germline-derived CDR1 and CDR2 are SGHRS and YFSETQ. CDR3 region: CASSLDPDNTEAFF. The CDR3 DNA reads TGCGCCAGCAGCTTGGATCCGGATAACACTGAAGCTTTCTTT.

This clone has a handful of counts. This chain uses TRBV5-8 with TRBJ1-3; maybe TRBD1 (5 bases). This CDR3 comprises 17 residues. CDR1 is SGHTS, CDR2 YDEGEE, per germline. Trimming took off 4 bases at V and 2 bases at J, with 19 bases between the two ends. The CDR3 sequence: CASSPGHSGFPGNTIYF. The CDR3 nucleotides are TGTGCCAGCAGCCCAGGACACTCGGGTTTTCCTGGAAACACCATATATTTT.

The rearrangement links TRBV7-8 to TRBJ2-7; no reliable D call. This CDR3 region has 12 residues. Germline V CDR1 and CDR2: SGHVS, FQNEAQ. Trimming took off 3 bases at V and 0 bases at J, with 3 bases between the two ends. The CDR3 bases are TGTGCCAGCAGCTTCTTCTCCTACGAGCAGTACTTC. It specifies CASSFFSYEQYF.

This clone showed up just once. The chain has TRBV6-5 and TRBJ2-7; a possible D gene is TRBD1 (6 bases). There are 16 residues in the CDR3. CDR1 is MNHEY, CDR2 SVGAGI, per germline. V was shortened by 1 base and J by 2 bases, with 15 bases between the two germline ends. This CDR3 is CASSYFSTGPTYEQYF. The CDR3 DNA is TGTGCCAGCAGTTACTTTTCTACAGGGCCAACCTACGAGCAGTACTTC.

This sequence joins TRBV2 and TRBJ1-1, with D unclear. The CDR3 is made up of 11 amino acids. Germline values: CDR1 SNHLY, CDR2 FYNNEI. With 7 bases removed from V and 3 bases from J, the gap between germline ends came to 6 bases. Here the CDR3 reads CASMADTEAFF. CDR3 in DNA: TGTGCCAGCATGGCAGACACTGAAGCTTTCTTT.

The genes are TRBV18 and TRBJ2-5, with D possibly TRBD1 on 5 matching bases. This CDR3 has 16 residues. Germline V gene data show CDR1 as KGHSH and CDR2 as LQKENI. The V end was cut by 2 bases, the J end by 4 bases, with 17 bases between. The CDR3 loop reads CASSPAAPGAGETQYF. The CDR3 nucleotides read TGTGCCAGCTCACCAGCCGCCCCTGGGGCCGGAGAGACCCAGTACTTC.

This chain links TRBV27 with TRBJ2-2; D is possibly TRBD1 (5 bases). Trimming removed 6 bases from V and 5 bases from J, with 19 bases in between. The length of the CDR3 is 16 residues. Germline assignment: CDR1 MNHEY and CDR2 SMNVEV (reference sequence). CDR3 in amino acids: CASSPFLGAVTGELFF. As DNA, the CDR3 is TGTGCCAGCAGCCCTTTTCTAGGGGCTGTAACCGGGGAGCTGTTTTTT.

This clone was seen only a few times. This chain links TRBV29-1 with TRBJ1-5; D remains ambiguous. Germline V gene sequence: CDR1 SQVTM, CDR2 ANQGSEA. V lost 4 bases to trimming and J lost 0 bases, with 7 bases between them. This CDR3 comprises 13 residues. Here the CDR3 reads CSVADGSNQPQHF. The CDR3 DNA reads TGCAGCGTTGCGGACGGTAGCAATCAGCCCCAGCATTTT.

The CDR3 loop is CGVLEDYGYTF. CDR3 coding DNA: TGTGGGGTACTTGAAGACTATGGCTACACCTTC. The rearrangement joins TRBV6-5 to TRBJ1-2; D gene unclear. Germline values: CDR1 MNHEY, CDR2 SVGAGI. The CDR3 spans 11 residues.

This chain uses TRBV12-2 with TRBJ2-7; TRBD2, the table's D call, lacks a check against the DNA. TRBV12-2 is deemed a pseudogene. The CDR3 is 9 amino acids. CDR3 region: CLRGDEQYF. Here the CDR3 DNA reads TGTCTCCGCGGGGACGAGCAGTACTTC.

The J gene is TRBJ1-1, the V gene TRBV5-6, with a possible D match to TRBD1 (6 bases). Looked up from germline, CDR1 is SGHDT and CDR2 is YYEEEE. Trimming took off 5 bases at V and 4 bases at J, with 18 bases between the two ends. The CDR3 spans 15 residues. CDR3 residues: CASRRGWGQPTEAFF. CDR3 sequence (DNA): TGTGCCAGCAGACGAGGATGGGGGCAGCCCACTGAAGCTTTCTTT.